This T cell receptor beta chain is from a study of blood T cell repertoires in COVID-19. Seattle-derived patients entered the study during active infection and were followed longitudinally. Generated by immunoSEQ multiplex PCR, the TCRdb table keeps only in-frame clones and is missing some. The sample has approximately 200,000 clones, approximately 78% seen once. The germline V gene has CDR1 SGHRS and CDR2 YFSETQ. The CDR3 contains 16 residues. Trimming stripped 4 bases from V and 2 bases from J, with 18 bases between. The sequenced sample consisted of peripheral blood. The TCR comes from a woman older than 75 with COVID-19, enrolled during active disease. This chain joins TRBV5-1 and TRBJ1-2; maybe TRBD1 (6 bases). The CDR3 loop is CASSRATGQLNYGYTF. The CDR3 region has the DNA TGCGCCAGCAGCCGGGCCACAGGGCAATTGAACTATGGCTACACCTTC.